A selection of T cell receptor beta chains follows, all from one sample in a study of T-cell memory formation after mild COVID-19. TCRdb itself ran the 5' RACE reads through MiXCR, one entry per CDR3 protein. The data show roughly 52,000 distinct CDR3 sequences, around a tenth seen once. Sequencing used PBMCs or a T cell subset sorted from them (not recorded which). The receptors were sampled from a man aged 18 to 30 who had mild COVID-19 (a few samples of this study predate the infection). Cell type and time point are not known. Each CDR3 is given with its conserved first and last residue. A D gene is named only where the DNA matches it firmly. Clone size is given for some rows only: seen once, a few or many times, or a class if the clone is expanded.

few,TRBD1,TRBV29-1,TRBJ1-1,TGCAGCGCCTCACCCGACAGGGTTGCTGAAGCTTTCTTT,CSASPDRVAEAFF
-,-,TRBV9,TRBJ1-5,TGTGCCAGCAGCCAGTGGGGGAGAGGTCCCGGCAATCAGCCCCAGCATTTT,CASSQWGRGPGNQPQHF
many,-,TRBV5-1,TRBJ2-5,TGCGCCAGCAGCTTGAATCCGGGGATGGAGGGTATCCAGTACTTC,CASSLNPGMEGIQYF
many,-,TRBV5-1,TRBJ2-3,TGCGCCAGCAGCTCGTCTCCTAGCACAGATACGCAGTATTTT,CASSSSPSTDTQYF
many,-,TRBV7-2,TRBJ2-3,TGTGCCAGCAGCTTATTCGTGGAACCTAGCACAGATACGCAGTATTTT,CASSLFVEPSTDTQYF
many,-,TRBV5-1,TRBJ2-5,TGCGCCAGCAGCTTGGAACAGATTGGTGGAGAGACCCAGTACTTC,CASSLEQIGGETQYF
many,TRBD2,TRBV7-9,TRBJ2-5,TGTGCCAGCAGCTTTCGGCTAGCGGGGCAAGAGACCCAGTACTTC,CASSFRLAGQETQYF
many,-,TRBV5-6,TRBJ1-1,TGTGCCAGCAGCTTGGTCGGAAGCAAAGCTTTCTTT,CASSLVGSKAFF
few,TRBD1,TRBV7-2,TRBJ2-3,TGTGCCAGCAGCTTAGGCGGGGCAGGGGGCGCAGATACGCAGTATTTT,CASSLGGAGGADTQYF
-,TRBD1,TRBV5-4,TRBJ1-3,TGTGCCAGCAGCTCCGGACAGGGGGCGCAAGGAAACACCATATATTTT,CASSSGQGAQGNTIYF
many,-,TRBV4-1,TRBJ1-1,TGCGCCAGCAGCCAAGTAGGGCTAGCTGAAGCTTTCTTT,CASSQVGLAEAFF
-,-,TRBV6-5,TRBJ2-1,TGTGCCAGCAGCAGAGTCGGGCTTCTTGAGCAGTTCTTC,CASSRVGLLEQFF